This passage covers 23 T cell receptor beta chains from one sample sequenced in a study of blood T cell repertoires in COVID-19. Only in-frame clones appear in the TCRdb table, and some are missing; sequencing was by immunoSEQ multiplex PCR. The sample lists some 150,000 clones, around 81% occurring once. Sequencing input: peripheral blood. The receptors here all came from a woman in her sixties with active or convalescent COVID-19.

The chain has TRBV7-8 and TRBJ2-3; 7 bases align to TRBD2. Losses at the gene ends were 0 bases for V and 5 bases for J; bases not matched to a gene: 5. The CDR3 is 15 amino acids. Germline lookup yields CDR1 SGHVS and CDR2 FQNEAQ. CDR3 nucleotides: TGTGCCAGCAGCTTAGCGGGAGGGCCGGTAGATACGCAGTATTTT. This codes for CASSLAGGPVDTQYF.

V and J are TRBV6-6 and TRBJ2-3, with 11 bases fitting TRBD2. The CDR3 is 17 residues long. The V and J ends lost 5 bases and 3 bases, in that order; junction bases with no gene match: 10. Germline loops: CDR1 MNHNY, CDR2 SVGAGI (reference sequence). In DNA form, the CDR3 reads TGTGCCAGCAGTCCAAGAAAGGCTAGCGGGGGGACAGATACGCAGTATTTT. Its protein is CASSPRKASGGTDTQYF.

The V call is TRBV19, the J call TRBJ2-5; 9 positions match TRBD1. The CDR3 sequence is 15 residues long. Germline V gene sequence: CDR1 LNHDA, CDR2 SQIVND (reference sequence). V shed 4 bases, J shed 4 bases, and the junction held 7 bases outside the gene matches. CDR3 coding DNA: TGTGCCAGTAGTAGCGGGTACAGGGGGCGAGAGACCCAGTACTTC. It translates to CASSSGYRGRETQYF. The full variable domain, rest sourced from reference TRBV19 and TRBJ2-5, is DGGITQSPKYLFRKEGQNVTLSCEQNLNHDAMYWYRQDPGQGLRLIYYSQIVNDFQKGDIAEGYSVSREKKESFPLTVTSAQKNPTAFYLCASSSGYRGRETQYFGPGTRLLVL.

V gene TRBV7-2 combines with J gene TRBJ1-1, with D maybe TRBD1 (5 bases). The germline V and J ends were trimmed by 5 bases and 4 bases, with 14 bases remaining between them. Germline CDR1 reads SGHTA; CDR2 reads FQGNSA. The CDR3 contains 14 residues. In nucleotides, the CDR3 is TGTGCCAGCAGCGACCAGGGTTGGGGCACTGAAGCTTTCTTT. It specifies CASSDQGWGTEAFF.

The chain links TRBV6-2 or TRBV6-3 to TRBJ1-2, with TRBD1 matching 7 bases. The germline V gene has CDR1 MNHEY and CDR2 SVGEGT. The CDR3 totals 15 residues. Unmatched junction bases numbered 6, after V lost 2 bases and J lost 3 bases. This CDR3 reads CASSYPGTAHYGYTF. For the CDR3, the DNA is TGTGCCAGCAGTTACCCTGGGACAGCCCACTATGGCTACACCTTC.

The chain carries TRBV11-2 and TRBJ1-1, with D unresolved. The CDR3 is 13 residues long. Germline values: CDR1 SGHAT, CDR2 FQNNGV. Between the trimmed V and J ends, which lost 1 base and 3 bases, there was a span of 6 bases. Here the CDR3 reads CASSLAGYTEAFF. The CDR3 coding sequence is TGTGCCAGCAGCTTAGCCGGTTACACTGAAGCTTTCTTT.

This clone came up a few times. This chain connects TRBV7-6 to TRBJ1-5; a weak D match, TRBD1 (5 bases). Germline assignment: CDR1 SGHVS and CDR2 FNYEAQ. The V end was cut by 4 bases, the J end by 4 bases, with 8 bases between. The CDR3 has 13 residues. CDR3 residues: CASSSTVNQPQHF. CDR3 bases: TGTGCCAGCAGCTCGACAGTGAATCAGCCCCAGCATTTT.

The chain joins TRBV20-1 to TRBJ2-7; 11 bases map to TRBD2. Trimming at V came to 3 bases and at J to 6 bases, leaving 19 bases not matched to a gene. Germline values: CDR1 DFQATT, CDR2 SNEGSKA (reference sequence). CDR3 length equals 18 residues. CDR3 amino acids: CSASDPLGIAGGLGEQYV. CDR3 nucleotides: TGCAGTGCTAGTGACCCCCTGGGGATAGCGGGGGGGCTTGGCGAGCAGTACGTC.

The chain couples TRBV5-1 to TRBJ1-5, with D hard to call. Between the trimmed V and J ends, which lost 0 bases and 7 bases, there was a span of 8 bases. From germline, CDR1 is SGHRS and CDR2 YFSETQ. The CDR3 length is 13 residues. The DNA for the CDR3 is TGCGCCAGCAGCTTGGAGGGCGGGCAGCCCCAGCATTTT. Translated, it gives CASSLEGGQPQHF. The variable domain in full, with the rest retrieved from reference TRBV5-1 and TRBJ1-5, is KAGVTQTPRYLIKTRGQQVTLSCSPISGHRSVSWYQQTPGQGLQFLFEYFSETQRNKGNFPGRFSGRQFSNSRSEMNVSTLELGDSALYLCASSLEGGQPQHFGDGTRLSIL.

The CDR3 DNA reads TGTGCCAGCAGTGAAGCCGGGACAGGGATCTACGAGCAGTACGTC. Translated, it gives CASSEAGTGIYEQYV. The V gene is TRBV6-1, the J gene TRBJ2-7, with 9 bases that match TRBD1. The CDR3 has 15 amino acids. Germline V lookup: CDR1 MNHNS, CDR2 SASEGT. Unmatched junction bases numbered 3, after V lost 0 bases and J lost 3 bases.

The V gene is TRBV28, the J gene TRBJ2-1, with TRBD2 matching over 9 bases. Germline CDR1 reads MDHEN; CDR2 reads SYDVKM. J lost 2 bases, V lost 2 bases, and 7 bases had no gene match. The CDR3 runs 17 residues. The CDR3 bases are TGTGCCAGCAGTTTAGAGGGAGCGGGGGGCCCCTACAATGAGCAGTTCTTC. Residues: CASSLEGAGGPYNEQFF. Drawing the rest from reference TRBV28 and TRBJ2-1, the complete variable domain is DVKVTQSSRYLVKRTGEKVFLECVQDMDHENMFWYRQDPGLGLRLIYFSYDVKMKEKGDIPEGYSVSREKKERFSLILESASTNQTSMYLCASSLEGAGGPYNEQFFGPGTRLTVL.

The rearrangement uses TRBV6-1 and TRBJ1-1, with 11 bases identical to TRBD1. Trimming cost V 4 bases and J 0 bases; bases outside gene matches: 4. Germline loops: CDR1 MNHNS, CDR2 SASEGT. The CDR3 runs 16 residues. CDR3 DNA: TGTGCCAGCAGTGGGACAGGGGGCCGCGTGAACACTGAAGCTTTCTTT. This codes for CASSGTGGRVNTEAFF.

The rearrangement joins TRBV11-2 to TRBJ2-1, with TRBD2 as a possible D gene (6 bases). There are 16 residues in the CDR3. V was shortened by 2 bases and J by 2 bases, with 13 bases between the two germline ends. The germline V gene encodes CDR1 SGHAT and CDR2 FQNNGV. CDR3 protein: CASSLLRGETYNEQFF. Written as DNA, the CDR3 is TGTGCCAGCAGCTTACTGCGGGGAGAGACCTACAATGAGCAGTTCTTC.

This sequence joins TRBV29-1 and TRBJ2-3; D unresolved. Germline assignment: CDR1 SQVTM and CDR2 ANQGSEA. Trimming removed 4 bases at V and 6 bases at J, with 8 bases between. The length of the CDR3 is 11 residues. The DNA of the CDR3 is TGCAGCGTTGCTGAGGTGGATACGCAGTATTTT. Its translation is CSVAEVDTQYF.

The rearrangement uses TRBV19 and TRBJ2-2; TRBD1 matches at 8 bases. This CDR3 region has 16 residues. The germline CDR1 and CDR2 sequences are LNHDA and SQIVND (reference sequence). V shed 1 base and J 3 bases; nucleotides not matched to a gene: 4. Here the CDR3 reads CASSIVTGEYTGELFF. The CDR3 region has the DNA TGTGCCAGTAGTATAGTGACAGGGGAGTACACCGGGGAGCTGTTTTTT.

The chain joins TRBV18 to TRBJ2-3; TRBD2 aligns across 9 bases. The CDR3 spans 16 residues. V lost 6 bases and J lost 2; bases outside the gene matches: 9. Germline V lookup: CDR1 KGHSH, CDR2 LQKENI. For the CDR3, the DNA is TGTGCCAGCTCCCTAGGACTAGCGTCTTTCACAGATACGCAGTATTTT. Amino acids: CASSLGLASFTDTQYF.

This clone was seen just once. This rearrangement joins TRBV6-1 to TRBJ2-6, with D possibly matching TRBD2 (5 bases). Germline-derived CDR1 and CDR2 are MNHNS and SASEGT. This CDR3 comprises 18 residues. V lost 1 base, J lost 0 bases, and 13 bases lay in between. CDR3 sequence: CASSEVAGKSSGANVLTF. CDR3 sequence (DNA): TGTGCCAGCAGTGAAGTTGCGGGTAAAAGCTCTGGGGCCAACGTCCTGACTTTC.

The chain recombines TRBV7-9 with TRBJ1-1; TRBD1 is a possible D gene (6 bases). Germline CDR1 is SEHNR and CDR2 is FQNEAQ (reference sequence). V dropped 1 base and J dropped 6 bases, with 12 bases sitting between them. There are 14 residues in the CDR3. CDR3 sequence reads: CASSLEGEGAEAFF. DNA for the CDR3: TGTGCCAGCAGCTTAGAAGGTGAGGGGGCTGAAGCTTTCTTT.

V and J are TRBV20-1 and TRBJ2-5; D is ambiguous. The V end was cut by 3 bases, the J end by 4 bases, with 3 bases between. The CDR3 is made up of 10 amino acids. CDR1 and CDR2 (germline): DFQATT, SNEGSKA (reference sequence). The CDR3 is CSASGETQYF. The CDR3 coding sequence is TGCAGTGCTAGCGGAGAGACCCAGTACTTC.

This clone was detected only a few times. The gene calls are TRBV6-2 or TRBV6-3 and TRBJ2-5; D unresolved. Trimming shortened V by 6 bases and J by 5 bases, and 13 bases separated the two germline ends. This CDR3 has 13 residues. Germline assignment: CDR1 MNHEY and CDR2 SVGEGT. CDR3 sequence: CASSRSASETQYF. For the CDR3, the DNA is TGTGCCAGCAGCCGTAGTGCGTCGGAGACCCAGTACTTC.

V usage is TRBV10-3 and J usage is TRBJ2-3; 11 bases are shared with TRBD2. CDR3 length: 15 residues. V was pared by 5 bases and J by 2 bases, with 3 bases of the junction left unmatched. Germline V lookup: CDR1 ENHRY, CDR2 SYGVKD. CDR3 region: CAISRLAGTTDTQYF. DNA for the CDR3: TGTGCCATCAGTAGACTAGCGGGGACCACAGATACGCAGTATTTT.

The V call is TRBV30, the J call TRBJ2-3; a weak D match, TRBD1 (5 bases). There are 14 residues in the CDR3. Trimming removed 3 bases at V and 4 bases at J, with 14 bases between. Germline V gene data show CDR1 as GTSNPN and CDR2 as SVGIG (reference sequence). CDR3 in DNA: TGTGCCTGGAGGCAAGGGGCGATGGCAGATACGCAGTATTTT. As protein: CAWRQGAMADTQYF.

This chain joins TRBV7-9 and TRBJ1-6; D ambiguous. The CDR3 runs to 15 residues. The ends were cut back, 5 bases at V and 9 bases at J, with 17 bases in the middle. From germline, CDR1 is SEHNR and CDR2 FQNEAQ (reference sequence). CDR3 coding DNA: TGTGCCAGCAGCCCCTCGGGTTTCGCGGGTTCACCCCTCCACTTT. This codes for CASSPSGFAGSPLHF.